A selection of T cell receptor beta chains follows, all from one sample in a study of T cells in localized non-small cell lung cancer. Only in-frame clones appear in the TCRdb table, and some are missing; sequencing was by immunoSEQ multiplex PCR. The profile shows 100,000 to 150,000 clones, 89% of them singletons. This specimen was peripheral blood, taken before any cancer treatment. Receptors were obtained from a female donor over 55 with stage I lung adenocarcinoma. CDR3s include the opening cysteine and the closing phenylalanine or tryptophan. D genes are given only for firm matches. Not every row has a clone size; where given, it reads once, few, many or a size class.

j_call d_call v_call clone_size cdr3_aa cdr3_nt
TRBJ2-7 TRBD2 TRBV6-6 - CASRPAGSSYEQYF TGTGCCAGCCGACCAGCGGGGAGCTCCTACGAGCAGTACTTC
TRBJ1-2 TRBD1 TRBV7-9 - CASSLAKGAYGYTF TGTGCCAGCAGCTTAGCCAAGGGGGCCTATGGCTACACCTTC
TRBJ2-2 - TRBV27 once CASRSRPNLNTGELFF TGTGCCAGCAGGAGCCGTCCTAACCTGAACACCGGGGAGCTGTTTTTT
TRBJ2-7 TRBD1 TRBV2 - CASRGQGASEQYF TGTGCCAGCCGGGGACAGGGGGCTTCCGAGCAGTACTTC
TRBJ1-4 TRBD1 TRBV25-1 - CASSEQTRGPDEKLFF TGTGCCAGCAGTGAACAGACAAGGGGGCCGGATGAAAAACTGTTTTTT
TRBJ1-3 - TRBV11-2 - CASSWDGGNTIYF TGTGCCAGCAGCTGGGACGGGGGAAACACCATATATTTT
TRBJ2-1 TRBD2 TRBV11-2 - CASSLMLAGTNEQFF TGTGCCAGCAGCTTAATGCTAGCGGGGACTAATGAGCAGTTCTTC
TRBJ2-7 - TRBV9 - CASSVGSLSYEQYF TGTGCCAGCAGCGTAGGTAGTCTCTCCTACGAGCAGTACTTC
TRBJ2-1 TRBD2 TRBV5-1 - CASSLGGRGVRNEQFF TGCGCCAGCAGCTTGGGCGGGAGAGGGGTGAGGAATGAGCAGTTCTTC
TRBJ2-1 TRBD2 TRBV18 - CASSPLTSGSYNEQFF TGTGCCAGCTCACCTTTGACTAGCGGCTCCTACAATGAGCAGTTCTTC
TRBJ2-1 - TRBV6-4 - CASSDSPGLAEQFF TGTGCCAGCAGTGACTCACCAGGGTTGGCTGAGCAGTTCTTC
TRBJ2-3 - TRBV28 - CASSLTETDTQYF TGTGCCAGCAGTCTTACAGAGACAGATACGCAGTATTTT
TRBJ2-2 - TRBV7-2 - CASSLDPRLSGELFF TGTGCCAGCAGCTTAGATCCTAGACTCTCTGGGGAGCTGTTTTTT
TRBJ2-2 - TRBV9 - CASSVGGQNTGELFF TGTGCCAGCAGCGTAGGGGGGCAGAACACCGGGGAGCTGTTTTTT
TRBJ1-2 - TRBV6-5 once CASSSTSKGNYGYTF TGTGCCAGCAGTTCCACCTCAAAAGGGAACTATGGCTACACCTTC
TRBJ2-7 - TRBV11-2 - CASSLGGLGFSEQYF TGTGCCAGCAGCTTAGGGGGGCTGGGGTTCTCCGAGCAGTACTTC
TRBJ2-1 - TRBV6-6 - CASKRAARGDEQFF TGTGCCAGCAAGAGGGCCGCCCGCGGGGATGAGCAGTTCTTC
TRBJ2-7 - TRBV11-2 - CASRTVLGQFYEQYF TGTGCCAGCAGGACCGTCTTGGGTCAATTCTACGAGCAGTACTTC
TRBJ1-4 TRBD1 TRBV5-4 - CASSLGGQAGGEKLFF TGTGCCAGCAGCTTGGGGGGACAGGCCGGGGGTGAAAAACTGTTTTTT
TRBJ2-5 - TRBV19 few CASSISRETQYF TGTGCCAGTAGTATATCCCGAGAGACCCAGTACTTC
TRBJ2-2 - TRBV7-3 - CASSFLPGPNTGELFF TGTGCCAGCAGCTTTTTACCGGGGCCGAACACCGGGGAGCTGTTTTTT
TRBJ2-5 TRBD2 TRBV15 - CATSRVGRGETQYF TGTGCCACCAGCAGAGTAGGGAGGGGAGAGACCCAGTACTTC
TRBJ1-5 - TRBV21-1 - CASSKEKDTRQPQHF TGTGCCAGCAGCAAAGAGAAGGACACTCGACAGCCCCAGCATTTT
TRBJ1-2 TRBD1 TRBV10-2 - CASSEHTGDGYTF TGCGCCAGCAGTGAGCATACAGGGGATGGCTACACCTTC
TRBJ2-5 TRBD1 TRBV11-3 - CASSLGGTGIETQYF TGTGCCAGCAGCTTAGGAGGGACAGGGATAGAGACCCAGTACTTC
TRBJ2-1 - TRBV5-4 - CASSLGGRPVDEQFF TGTGCCAGCAGCTTAGGGGGGAGGCCCGTCGATGAGCAGTTCTTC
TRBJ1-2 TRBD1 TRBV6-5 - CASSYSRTGNYGYTF TGTGCCAGCAGTTACTCGAGGACAGGGAACTATGGCTACACCTTC
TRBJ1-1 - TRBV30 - CAWSWQGDTEAFF TGTGCCTGGAGTTGGCAGGGCGACACTGAAGCTTTCTTT
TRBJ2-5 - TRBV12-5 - CASGFDGRMETQYF TGTGCTAGTGGTTTTGACGGGAGAATGGAGACCCAGTACTTC
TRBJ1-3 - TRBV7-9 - CASSLVDTIYF TGTGCCAGCAGCTTAGTGGACACCATATATTTT
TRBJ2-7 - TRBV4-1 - CASSQDPRTYEQYF TGCGCCAGCAGCCAAGACCCAAGGACCTACGAGCAGTACTTC